One and the same sample provided the 22 T cell receptor beta chains below, sequenced in a study of beta chain features in type 1 diabetes (dated by TCRdb to about 2018). Libraries came from the immunoSEQ multiplex PCR assay. All of the isolated RNA was reverse transcribed with the High Capacity cDNA Reverse Transcription Kit, so expressed TCRB transcripts were sequenced. TCRdb provides this immuneACCESS table in a form limited to in-frame rearrangements. Some clones are lacking; in checked studies, under half of them reflect an unresolved V gene, and why the rest are absent is not known. This sample lists some 350,000 clones; approximately 13% were detected once. Together, the top ten hold over 0.014% of the sample. What the research found in general, with its limitations: A moderate but significant shortening of TCRB CDR3 length was observed in type 1 diabetes patients in all four CD4+ subsets.

Antigens for these TCRs are unknown. Source material: naive CD4+ T cells from blood. Read against the paper, the sample's cell subset or site label means: true naive CD4+ T cells. Receptors originate from a young woman with type 1 diabetes.

The table lists this clone with a few counts. The chain uses TRBV5-4 and TRBJ2-7, with D maybe TRBD1 (7 bases). The CDR3 loop spans 15 amino acids. CDR1 SGHNT and CDR2 YYREEE come from the germline V gene (reference sequence). Trimming shortened V by 4 bases and J by 3 bases, and 17 bases separated the two germline ends. CDR3 bases: TGTGCCAGCAGCGGAGGGGGCGCGGGACACTACGAGCAGTACTTC. Protein product: CASSGGGAGHYEQYF.

The chain carries TRBV29-1 and TRBJ2-7; 8 positions agree with TRBD2. The CDR3 contains 14 residues. Germline V gives CDR1 SQVTM, CDR2 ANQGSEA. The V gene end was trimmed by 7 bases and the J gene end by 6 bases; junction bases not matched to a gene: 14. The CDR3 sequence is CSARPGLGSPEQYF. CDR3 nucleotide sequence: TGCAGCGCCCGCCCGGGACTAGGAAGTCCCGAGCAGTACTTC.

The chain has TRBV5-4 and TRBJ2-1; D might be TRBD2 (6 bases). The CDR3 is 15 residues long. V was shortened by 0 bases and J by 8 bases, with 15 bases between the two germline ends. Germline loops: CDR1 SGHNT, CDR2 YYREEE (reference sequence). The CDR3 loop reads CASSLGGDLYDEQFF. In nucleotides, the CDR3 is TGTGCCAGCAGCTTGGGGGGGGACTTATATGATGAGCAGTTCTTC.

This clone has a handful of counts. V usage is TRBV5-1 and J usage is TRBJ2-7; TRBD2 matches at 7 bases. Germline CDR1 and CDR2: SGHRS and YFSETQ. The ends lost 4 bases at V and 3 bases at J; junction bases unmatched: 10. The CDR3 loop spans 15 amino acids. The CDR3, as DNA: TGCGCCAGCAGCCTAAGTGGTGCGGGAGTCTACGAGCAGTACGTC. It codes for CASSLSGAGVYEQYV.

The chain uses TRBV30 and TRBJ2-7; 8 positions match TRBD2. V shed 5 bases and J 5 bases; nucleotides not matched to a gene: 17. Germline loops: CDR1 GTSNPN, CDR2 SVGIG (reference sequence). This CDR3 region has 16 residues. CDR3 DNA: TGTGCCTGGTCGTCGCATTCACGGGCGGGAGGAAACGAGCAGTACGTC. Residues: CAWSSHSRAGGNEQYV.

This clone turned up a few times. The chain recombines TRBV5-1 with TRBJ2-1, with 13 positions matching TRBD2. Unmatched junction bases numbered 14, after V lost 4 bases and J lost 7 bases. CDR3 length: 18 amino acids. Germline V gene sequence: CDR1 SGHRS, CDR2 YFSETQ. CDR3 in amino acids: CASSTTSGRAGLTNEQFF. CDR3 bases: TGCGCCAGCAGCACCACTAGCGGGAGGGCCGGGTTGACGAATGAGCAGTTCTTC.

This chain uses TRBV7-9 with TRBJ1-2; D remains ambiguous. Germline CDR1 and CDR2: SEHNR and FQNEAQ (reference sequence). V was shortened by 2 bases and J by 7 bases, with 11 bases between the two germline ends. This CDR3 spans 13 amino acids. CDR3 sequence reads: CASSLRTEGGYTF. The CDR3 DNA reads as TGTGCCAGCAGCTTACGGACTGAGGGTGGCTACACCTTC.

This clone was seen only a few times. This chain joins TRBV18 and TRBJ2-2; D uncertain. Germline V CDR1 and CDR2: KGHSH, LQKENI. V was shortened by 3 bases and J by 4 bases, with 9 bases between the two germline ends. CDR3 size: 14 residues. CDR3 residues: CASSPTTGTGELFF. CDR3 coding DNA: TGTGCCAGCTCACCTACTACGGGCACCGGGGAGCTGTTTTTT.

The table lists this clone with a few counts. The gene calls are TRBV11-2 and TRBJ2-1, with 13 bases that match TRBD2. V trimming: 5 bases; J trimming: 2 bases; junction bases outside the gene matches: 12. The CDR3 loop spans 19 amino acids. Germline V gene data show CDR1 as SGHAT and CDR2 as FQNNGV. The CDR3 sequence: CASSRGLAGLQAPYNEQFF. CDR3 in DNA: TGTGCCAGCAGCCGGGGACTAGCGGGATTACAGGCACCCTACAATGAGCAGTTCTTC.

The chain couples TRBV11-2 to TRBJ2-7; a weak D match, TRBD2 (5 bases). The CDR3 loop spans 12 amino acids. Germline V gene sequence: CDR1 SGHAT, CDR2 FQNNGV. The CDR3 reads CASGLWSGEQYV. CDR3 in DNA: TGTGCCAGCGGCTTGTGGTCGGGGGAGCAGTACGTC.

This chain uses TRBV28 with TRBJ1-4, with 7 positions matching TRBD1. J lost 5 bases, V lost 8 bases, and 8 bases had no gene match. Germline CDR1 is MDHEN and CDR2 is SYDVKM. CDR3 length: 14 amino acids. The CDR3 bases are TGTGCCAGCGGACCGGGACAGATGAATGAAAAACTGTTTTTT. As protein: CASGPGQMNEKLFF.

This chain joins TRBV19 and TRBJ2-2; tentatively, D is TRBD1 (6 bases). Trimming pared 3 bases from V and 2 bases from J, leaving 10 bases between. CDR1 is LNHDA and CDR2 is SQIVND in the germline V gene (reference sequence). The CDR3 length is 15 residues. This CDR3 reads CASSIGQINTGELFF. In DNA, the CDR3 is TGTGCCAGTAGTATTGGACAGATCAACACCGGGGAGCTGTTTTTT. Looking up the rest from reference TRBV19 and TRBJ2-2 gives the full variable domain: DGGITQSPKYLFRKEGQNVTLSCEQNLNHDAMYWYRQDPGQGLRLIYYSQIVNDFQKGDIAEGYSVSREKKESFPLTVTSAQKNPTAFYLCASSIGQINTGELFFGEGSRLTVL.

This clone was seen only a few times. The chain employs TRBV7-2 and TRBJ2-4, with 9 positions matching TRBD2. This CDR3 comprises 18 residues. The J segment lost 1 base and the V segment lost 10 bases, leaving 17 bases of the junction unmatched. In germline, CDR1 is SGHTA, CDR2 FQGNSA. CDR3 amino acids: CATSGGRGSAGAKNIQYF. The CDR3 region has the DNA TGTGCCACCTCGGGCGGGAGGGGCTCAGCGGGGGCCAAAAACATTCAGTACTTC.

This clone was seen only a few times. The chain employs TRBV2 and TRBJ2-1, with TRBD2 as a possible D gene (6 bases). CDR3 length: 11 residues. Germline V gene lookup returns CDR1 SNHLY and CDR2 FYNNEI. V was clipped by 7 bases and J by 10 bases, with 11 bases between them. In nucleotides, the CDR3 is TGTGCCAGCAAGCCTAGCGTCGAGCAGTTCTTC. Encoded protein: CASKPSVEQFF.

This clone was seen a handful of times. The J gene is TRBJ2-1, the V gene TRBV10-2, with D possibly TRBD1 on 5 matching bases. The CDR3 has 12 residues. Germline V gene lookup returns CDR1 WSHSY and CDR2 SAAADI. Trimming left V 6 bases short and J 5 bases short, with 8 bases between. CDR3 sequence reads: CASSRVHNEQFF. CDR3 bases: TGCGCCAGCAGCAGGGTTCACAATGAGCAGTTCTTC.

The V gene is TRBV6-5, the J gene TRBJ2-7; D possibly corresponds to TRBD1 (5 bases). Germline loops: CDR1 MNHEY, CDR2 SVGAGI. V was pared by 6 bases and J by 4 bases, with 13 bases between. The CDR3 length is 13 residues. In DNA, the CDR3 is TGTGCCAGCAGGGGGCAAGGGGTGTACGAGCAGTACTTC. It encodes CASRGQGVYEQYF.

This clone occurred a few times. V is TRBV7-2 and J is TRBJ2-2; 7 bases are shared with TRBD2. The CDR3 totals 17 residues. Germline V gives CDR1 SGHTA, CDR2 FQGNSA. V lost 3 bases, J lost 1 base, and 8 bases stayed unmatched. CDR3 nucleotides: TGTGCCAGCAGCTTCCCGGTCGGGGGGATGAACACCGGGGAGCTGTTTTTT. It codes for CASSFPVGGMNTGELFF. The full variable domain, completed using reference TRBV7-2 and TRBJ2-2, is GAGVSQSPSNKVTEKGKDVELRCDPISGHTALYWYRQSLGQGLEFLIYFQGNSAPDKSGLPSDRFSAERTGGSVSTLTIQRTQQEDSAVYLCASSFPVGGMNTGELFFGEGSRLTVL.

This clone was seen only a few times. J is TRBJ2-1 and V is TRBV2, with TRBD2 identical over 13 bases. Losses at the gene ends were 7 bases for V and 4 bases for J; bases not matched to a gene: 10. Germline V gene sequence: CDR1 SNHLY, CDR2 FYNNEI. The CDR3 length is 17 residues. CDR3 in amino acids: CASIPGTSGNLYNEQFF. DNA for the CDR3: TGTGCCAGCATACCTGGGACTAGCGGGAACCTTTACAATGAGCAGTTCTTC.

The CDR3 spells CASSLAASWETQYF. The CDR3 DNA follows: TGTGCCAGCAGCTTGGCGGCTAGTTGGGAGACCCAGTACTTC. The chain couples TRBV5-5 to TRBJ2-5, with D unclear. V lost 0 bases and J 5 bases, leaving 11 bases between the germline ends. CDR3 length equals 14 residues. Germline V gives CDR1 SGHKS, CDR2 YYEKEE (reference sequence).

This clone was seen a few times. The chain has TRBV9 and TRBJ2-6; D not resolved. The germline CDR1 and CDR2 sequences are SGDLS and YYNGEE. The V end lost 1 base, the J end lost 0 bases, and 8 bases lay between the germline ends. The CDR3 has 16 residues. In DNA, the CDR3 is TGTGCCAGCAGCGTAAGTACTCTCTCTGGGGCCAACGTCCTGACTTTC. Its protein is CASSVSTLSGANVLTF.

This clone was seen only a few times. V usage is TRBV25-1 and J usage is TRBJ1-3; the D gene is possibly TRBD1 (5 bases). Trimming stripped 4 bases from V and 4 bases from J, with 14 bases between. Germline V lookup: CDR1 MGHDK, CDR2 SYGVNS. This CDR3 comprises 15 residues. The CDR3 region is CASSAAGGAGNTIYF. The CDR3, as DNA: TGTGCCAGCAGTGCGGCGGGGGGTGCCGGAAACACCATATATTTT. Supplemented by reference TRBV25-1 and TRBJ1-3, the full variable domain reads EADIYQTPRYLVIGTGKKITLECSQTMGHDKMYWYQQDPGMELHLIHYSYGVNSTEKGDLSSESTVSRIRTEHFPLTLESARPSHTSQYLCASSAAGGAGNTIYFGEGSWLTVV.

This clone was observed a few times. The chain joins TRBV9 to TRBJ2-3; tentative D call: TRBD1 (6 bases). The CDR3 is 18 residues long. Trimming removed 4 bases from V and 2 bases from J, with 23 bases in between. The germline CDR1 and CDR2 sequences are SGDLS and YYNGEE. CDR3 in DNA: TGTGCCAGCAGCTGGACCGGGACAAACTCCGACATCACAGATACGCAGTATTTT. Translated: CASSWTGTNSDITDTQYF.